This T cell receptor beta chain was sequenced for a study of identical twins. Study-level findings and limits: High-abundance cord blood beta clonotypes had fewer insertions; memory repertoires showed none.

Template switching added a universal primer site; cDNA carried unique molecular identifiers. From the 5' RACE reads, TCRdb called clonotypes with MiXCR, one entry per CDR3 protein. The sample has roughly 770,000 distinct CDR3 sequences; 15% to 20% are singletons. The CDR3 has 15 amino acids. The germline V gene encodes CDR1 SGHRS and CDR2 YFSETQ. V shed 3 bases, J shed 2 bases, and the junction held 3 bases outside the gene matches. This clonotype was seen at least ten times. Its specificity is not known. These data also formed part of another study, on T cells expressing NK-cell markers. That work states: The study found dominant NKG2C+ clonotypes at about 1.0-8% of CD8+ T cells in roughly six donors. The CD3+CD56-NKG2C+ fraction of a handful of donors was likewise dominated by these clonotypes.

The chain combines TRBV5-1 with TRBJ2-1; 9 bases agree with TRBD2. What was sequenced was PBMCs. This sequence was found in a woman under 30 in good health. The CDR3: CASSWQRGAYNEQFF. The CDR3 coding sequence is TGCGCCAGCAGCTGGCAGCGGGGGGCCTACAATGAGCAGTTCTTC.